Listed below are T cell receptor beta chains from one sample, sequenced in a study of blood T cell repertoires in COVID-19. Clones were sequenced by immunoSEQ multiplex PCR, and TCRdb holds only the in-frame ones, with some missing. The sample shows under 300,000 clones, roughly 90% of them seen only once. The sequenced sample was PBMCs or T cells enriched from blood (not recorded which). The receptors come from a woman aged 25 to 39 with acute COVID-19. Both conserved end residues are part of each CDR3. A D gene is named only where the DNA matches it firmly. Some rows have no size entry. The others give once, few or many, or a class for an expanded clone.

j_call clone_size v_call cdr3_length d_call cdr3_aa cdr3_nt
TRBJ2-6 few TRBV9 17 TRBD1 CASSPGQGVAGANVLTF TGTGCCAGCAGCCCGGGACAGGGAGTTGCTGGGGCCAACGTCCTGACTTTC
TRBJ1-2 few TRBV2 14 - CASSEGWTDYGYTF TGTGCCAGCAGTGAAGGTTGGACAGACTATGGCTACACCTTC
TRBJ1-2 - TRBV7-8 15 TRBD1 CASSHYRQGAGGYTF TGTGCCAGCAGCCACTACCGACAGGGGGCGGGGGGCTACACCTTC
TRBJ2-3 - TRBV10-3 17 TRBD1 CAISEFDTGGSTDTQYF TGTGCCATCAGTGAGTTCGACACAGGGGGTAGCACAGATACGCAGTATTTT
TRBJ2-4 - TRBV11-2 13 - CASSLRDTNIQYF TGTGCCAGCAGCCTTAGAGACACCAACATTCAGTACTTC
TRBJ2-7 few TRBV4-1 14 TRBD1 CASSQGTATYEQYF TGCGCCAGCAGCCAGGGGACAGCAACCTACGAGCAGTACTTC
TRBJ1-1 once TRBV2 13 - CASRGTQNTEAFF TGTGCCAGCCGCGGGACCCAGAACACTGAAGCTTTCTTT
TRBJ2-7 - TRBV12-3/TRBV12-4 11 - CASSLSSEQYF TGTGCCAGCAGTCTAAGTAGCGAGCAGTACTTC
TRBJ1-2 few TRBV19 16 - CASSTPGDPKNYGYTF TGTGCCAGTAGTACGCCCGGGGATCCGAAGAACTATGGCTACACCTTC
TRBJ1-5 - TRBV27 15 - CASSHDPTGLQPQHF TGTGCCAGCAGCCACGATCCTACAGGGCTTCAGCCCCAGCATTTT
TRBJ1-4 - TRBV6-5 15 - CASSQRRGTNEKLFF TGTGCCAGCAGTCAACGCCGGGGGACTAATGAAAAACTGTTTTTT
TRBJ2-5 - TRBV12-3/TRBV12-4 13 - CASSETLQETQYF TGTGCCAGCAGTGAGACACTCCAAGAGACCCAGTACTTC
TRBJ2-7 - TRBV19 13 - CASRTPGDYEQYF TGTGCCAGTAGAACCCCCGGGGACTACGAGCAGTACTTC
TRBJ2-2 - TRBV14 16 TRBD1 CASSRRTGVNTGELFF TGTGCCAGCAGCCGAAGGACAGGCGTGAACACCGGGGAGCTGTTTTTT
TRBJ2-7 - TRBV2 13 - CARRGQGPYEQYF TGTGCCAGAAGGGGACAAGGTCCCTACGAGCAGTACTTC
TRBJ1-5 - TRBV15 19 TRBD1 CATSRAGTGGGRGNQPQHF TGTGCCACCAGCAGAGCAGGGACAGGGGGCGGTAGGGGCAATCAGCCCCAGCATTTT
TRBJ2-1 - TRBV18 15 - CASSGARGDTNEQFF TGTGCCAGCTCAGGCGCCAGGGGGGACACGAATGAGCAGTTCTTC
TRBJ1-6 - TRBV28 13 - CASSLDTNSPLHF TGTGCCAGCAGTTTGGACACGAATTCACCCCTCCACTTT
TRBJ1-5 - TRBV3-1/TRBV3-2 15 - CASSQTGVSNQPQHF TGTGCCAGCAGCCAGACAGGTGTTAGCAATCAGCCCCAGCATTTT
TRBJ1-6 few TRBV11-2 15 TRBD1 CASSPQGAGNSPLHF TGTGCCAGCAGCCCCCAGGGGGCGGGTAATTCACCCCTCCACTTT
TRBJ2-1 - TRBV3-1/TRBV3-2 16 - CASSQSIRAIEGEQFF TGTGCCAGCAGCCAAAGCATACGGGCCATAGAGGGTGAGCAGTTCTTC
TRBJ1-1 - TRBV28 15 - CASRRQTPMNTEAFF TGTGCCAGCAGACGACAGACGCCCATGAACACTGAAGCTTTCTTT
TRBJ2-7 - TRBV11-3 15 - CASSSGQAGSYEQYF TGTGCCAGCAGCTCAGGACAGGCGGGATCCTACGAGCAGTACTTC
TRBJ2-5 - TRBV7-9 14 - CASGRGGGFETQYF TGTGCCAGCGGTCGGGGAGGGGGTTTTGAGACCCAGTACTTC
TRBJ1-5 - TRBV30 15 TRBD1 CAWRADRDGLQPQHF TGTGCCTGGAGGGCAGACAGGGATGGGCTCCAGCCCCAGCATTTT
TRBJ2-2 - TRBV5-4 15 TRBD1 CASSRTGAGTGELFF TGTGCCAGCAGCCGTACAGGGGCCGGCACCGGGGAGCTGTTTTTT
TRBJ1-2 once TRBV28 12 - CASSFGGYGYTF TGTGCCAGCAGTTTCGGGGGATATGGCTACACCTTC
TRBJ2-1 once TRBV7-3 15 - CASSPWGGKWDEQFF TGTGCCAGCAGTCCTTGGGGAGGAAAATGGGATGAGCAGTTCTTC
TRBJ2-5 - TRBV10-2 12 - CATPRVSETQYF TGCGCCACCCCGCGGGTTTCGGAGACCCAGTACTTC
TRBJ1-2 - TRBV10-3 15 TRBD1 CAIRADTGDNYGYTF TGTGCCATCAGGGCCGATACAGGGGACAACTATGGCTACACCTTC
TRBJ2-7 - TRBV7-2 16 - CASSVNLGAGGEEQYF TGTGCCAGCAGCGTCAACCTGGGGGCAGGCGGCGAGGAGCAGTACTTC
TRBJ2-5 few TRBV4-1 14 - CASSQGGLRGTQYF TGCGCCAGCAGCCAAGGCGGACTTAGAGGGACCCAGTACTTC
TRBJ1-5 once TRBV2 14 - CASSGVRGAQPQHF TGTGCCAGCAGTGGGGTACGGGGGGCTCAGCCCCAGCATTTT